The 3 T cell receptor beta chains in this list originate from one sample, sequenced in a study of low-dose radiotherapy and immunotherapy resistance in tumors. A roughly 19-cycle PCR with a constant-region primer and V-primer adapter amplified TCRs. TCRdb re-analysed the reads in MiXCR, keeping a single row per CDR3 protein. The sample yields about 50,000 distinct CDR3 sequences, approximately 12% seen once. Sample time point: before trial treatment. Sequencing was performed on PBMCs, taken before treatment. These receptors came from a female donor with ovarian cancer.

By its share, this clonotype is medium-sized. The J gene is TRBJ2-3, the V gene TRBV12-3 or TRBV12-4; D ambiguous. Trimming removed 6 bases at V and 6 bases at J, with 10 bases between. The CDR3 length is 12 residues. CDR3 region: CASRTPGDTQYF. The DNA for the CDR3 is TGTGCCAGCAGGACCCCTGGGGATACGCAGTATTTT.

This clonotype was counted ten times or more. CDR3 sequence: CASSRTGPPSYNEQFF. As DNA, the CDR3 is TGTGCCAGCTCGCGAACAGGGCCCCCCTCCTACAATGAGCAGTTCTTC. The chain has TRBV12-3 or TRBV12-4 and TRBJ2-1; TRBD1 is a possible D gene (6 bases). V dropped 8 bases and J dropped 0 bases, with 17 bases sitting between them. The CDR3 covers 16 residues.

V gene TRBV6-4 combines with J gene TRBJ2-3; 8 nucleotides agree with TRBD2. The ends lost 11 bases at V and 2 bases at J; junction bases unmatched: 9. This CDR3 is built from 14 residues. The germline V gene has CDR1 MRHNA and CDR2 SNTAGT. CDR3 amino acids: CASRGGGPTDTQYF. The CDR3, as DNA: TGTGCCTCCCGGGGGGGGGGCCCCACAGATACGCAGTATTTT.